These 18 T cell receptor beta chains came from one sample sequenced in a study of OX40 agonist ivuxolimab in advanced cancers. TCRdb keeps only in-frame clones here, not all; method: immunoSEQ multiplex PCR. The profile covers about 64,000 clones, with 88% appearing a single time and 0.67% taken by the ten largest. This specimen was CD4+ or CD8+ T cells sorted from blood, taken in a trial of the OX40 agonist ivuxolimab. These TCRs come from an adult with an advanced solid tumor such as melanoma, head and neck, liver or kidney cancer.

V gene TRBV5-1 combines with J gene TRBJ1-2; no definite D call. Per the germline V gene, CDR1 is SGHRS and CDR2 is YFSETQ. CDR3 size: 14 residues. Trimming stripped 0 bases from V and 8 bases from J, with 14 bases between. This CDR3 is CASSLASTAGGYTF. DNA for the CDR3: TGCGCCAGCAGCTTGGCCTCGACGGCGGGAGGCTACACCTTC.

This clone was seen just once. The chain carries TRBV30 and TRBJ2-7, with 9 bases matching TRBD1. The trim removed 5 bases at V and 0 bases at J, leaving 2 bases unmatched. Germline loops: CDR1 GTSNPN, CDR2 SVGIG (reference sequence). This CDR3 has 13 residues. The DNA for the CDR3 is TGTGCCTGGGACAGGGGGGGCTCCTACGAGCAGTACTTC. Residues: CAWDRGGSYEQYF. Drawing the rest from reference TRBV30 and TRBJ2-7, the complete variable domain is SQTIHQWPATLVQPVGSPLSLECTVEGTSNPNLYWYRQAAGRGLQLLFYSVGIGQISSEVPQNLSASRPQDRQFILSSKKLLLSDSGFYLCAWDRGGSYEQYFGPGTRLTVT.

The chain joins TRBV9 to TRBJ2-1; 13 positions match TRBD2. After removal of 0 bases from V and 4 bases from J, the junction contained 1 base not matched to a gene. Germline V CDR1 and CDR2: SGDLS, YYNGEE. This CDR3 contains 16 residues. The CDR3: CASSVGLAGGYNEQFF. The CDR3 DNA is TGTGCCAGCAGCGTAGGACTAGCGGGAGGATACAATGAGCAGTTCTTC.

This chain links TRBV4-1 with TRBJ2-3; 14 nucleotides line up with TRBD2. The germline V gene has CDR1 MGHRA and CDR2 YSYEKL. The CDR3 covers 18 residues. V lost 4 bases and J lost 1; bases outside the gene matches: 7. CDR3 coding DNA: TGCGCCAGCAGCCGCCGACTAGCGGGAGGGAGAGGCACAGATACGCAGTATTTT. This encodes CASSRRLAGGRGTDTQYF.

V is TRBV28 and J is TRBJ1-4; D ambiguous. V was trimmed by 3 bases and J by 10 bases, leaving 15 bases between them. The length of the CDR3 is 14 residues. CDR1 and CDR2 from the germline V gene are MDHEN and SYDVKM. The DNA of the CDR3 is TGTGCCAGCAGTTTTGGGCAGTCTGGTGGAAAACTGTTTTTT. It is translated as CASSFGQSGGKLFF.

The V call is TRBV5-4, the J call TRBJ2-7, with TRBD2 matching over 8 bases. CDR1 and CDR2 from the germline V gene are SGHNT and YYREEE (reference sequence). Trimming cost V 3 bases and J 2 bases; bases outside gene matches: 7. The length of the CDR3 is 15 residues. The CDR3 region is CASSWGLAGTYEQYF. CDR3 DNA: TGTGCCAGCAGCTGGGGGTTAGCGGGGACCTACGAGCAGTACTTC. Together with reference TRBV5-4 and TRBJ2-7, the CDR3 gives the full variable domain: ETGVTQSPTHLIKTRGQQVTLRCSSQSGHNTVSWYQQALGQGPQFIFQYYREEENGRGNFPPRFSGLQFPNYSSELNVNALELDDSALYLCASSWGLAGTYEQYFGPGTRLTVT.

This rearrangement joins TRBV29-1 to TRBJ2-5; tentatively, D is TRBD1 (6 bases). The V end lost 6 bases, the J end lost 4 bases, and 21 bases lay between the germline ends. Germline CDR1 reads SQVTM; CDR2 reads ANQGSEA. This CDR3 has 15 amino acids. DNA of the CDR3: TGCAGCGTCACCTTTCCCCTCAGGGGAGCAGAGACCCAGTACTTC. It specifies CSVTFPLRGAETQYF.

The chain joins TRBV6-5 to TRBJ1-1; the D gene is possibly TRBD1 (6 bases). Per the germline V gene, CDR1 is MNHEY and CDR2 is SVGAGI. V lost 6 bases and J lost 1, with 9 bases in between. The CDR3 is 13 amino acids. CDR3: CASRGHRNTEAFF. The DNA for the CDR3 is TGTGCCAGCAGGGGACACCGGAACACTGAAGCTTTCTTT.

This chain joins TRBV11-2 and TRBJ2-7; 13 bases map to TRBD2. The V gene end was trimmed by 4 bases and the J gene end by 5 bases; junction bases not matched to a gene: 5. This CDR3 is 15 amino acids long. The germline CDR1 and CDR2 sequences are SGHAT and FQNNGV. The CDR3 reads CASSWTSGRNNEQYF. CDR3 DNA sequence: TGTGCCAGCAGCTGGACTAGCGGGAGAAATAACGAGCAGTACTTC.

The V gene is TRBV6-6, the J gene TRBJ1-1, with 7 bases aligning to TRBD1. V lost 0 bases, J lost 4 bases, and 5 bases stayed unmatched. This CDR3 contains 15 residues. Germline assignment: CDR1 MNHNY and CDR2 SVGAGI (reference sequence). The CDR3 DNA reads TGTGCCAGCAGTTACTCAGGGGGCCCGGGCACTGAAGCTTTCTTT. It translates to CASSYSGGPGTEAFF.

The rearrangement joins TRBV30 to TRBJ1-1, with a weak D call TRBD1 (5 bases). Per germline, CDR1 GTSNPN and CDR2 SVGIG (reference sequence). V was pared by 8 bases and J by 5 bases, with 18 bases between. The CDR3 runs to 13 residues. CDR3 sequence (DNA): TGTGCCCGGGTAGACAGACTCGCGACTGAAGCTTTCTTT. Protein sequence: CARVDRLATEAFF.

The V call is TRBV5-8, the J call TRBJ2-3; 7 nucleotides line up with TRBD2. CDR3 size: 16 residues. CDR1 and CDR2 (germline): SGHTS, YDEGEE. V was clipped by 7 bases and J by 2 bases; unmatched bases: 13. CDR3 nucleotide sequence: TGTGCCAGCGTTAAACGGGCTAGCGGATCCACAGATACGCAGTATTTT. Protein: CASVKRASGSTDTQYF.

V is TRBV18 and J is TRBJ1-1; 9 bases are shared with TRBD1. The CDR3 is made up of 15 amino acids. V dropped 3 bases and J dropped 6; count of bases not matched to a gene: 8. CDR1 and CDR2 from the germline V gene are KGHSH and LQKENI. In DNA form, the CDR3 reads TGTGCCAGCTCACCGGACAGGGGTGGGTTCGCTGAAGCTTTCTTT. Encoded protein: CASSPDRGGFAEAFF.

This rearrangement joins TRBV2 to TRBJ2-2, with D unresolved. CDR1 SNHLY and CDR2 FYNNEI come from the germline V gene. V gave up 11 bases and J gave up 5 bases, with 15 bases separating them. There are 13 residues in the CDR3. The CDR3 nucleotides read TGTGCCGGAAGGACGCAAGGGACCGGGGAGCTGTTTTTT. Translated, it gives CAGRTQGTGELFF.

This rearrangement joins TRBV4-2 to TRBJ2-7; D unclear. This CDR3 has 15 residues. V lost 3 bases to trimming and J lost 7 bases, with 19 bases between them. Germline lookup yields CDR1 LGHNA and CDR2 YNFKEQ. In nucleotides, the CDR3 is TGTGCCAGCAGCCAGGATACGTTGGACGGGCGGGAGCAGTACTTC. Encoded protein: CASSQDTLDGREQYF.

The chain has TRBV7-4 and TRBJ2-1; TRBD1 or TRBD2 may be the D gene (5 bases each). Between the trimmed V and J ends, which lost 5 bases and 4 bases, there was a span of 18 bases. CDR1 and CDR2 from the germline V gene are SGHVT and SQSDAQ. The CDR3 has 16 amino acids. As DNA, the CDR3 is TGTGCCAGCAGCCAGCTAGGGACCCCGCCTTACAATGAGCAGTTCTTC. Protein sequence: CASSQLGTPPYNEQFF.

This rearrangement joins TRBV27 to TRBJ2-3, with D possibly TRBD2 on 6 matching bases. Germline-derived CDR1 and CDR2 are MNHEY and SMNVEV (reference sequence). The CDR3 extends over 17 amino acids. The V end was cut by 6 bases, the J end by 5 bases, with 24 bases between. The CDR3 DNA is TGTGCCAGCAGCAGGGCCGGGAGCCTCAGTGGTAGAGATACGCAGTATTTT. Amino acid sequence: CASSRAGSLSGRDTQYF.

This chain links TRBV25-1 with TRBJ1-3, with D unclear. CDR3 length: 15 residues. Trimming pared 6 bases from V and 0 bases from J, leaving 12 bases between. In germline, CDR1 is MGHDK, CDR2 SYGVNS. The CDR3 spells CASRETESSGNTIYF. The CDR3 DNA sequence: TGTGCCAGCAGGGAGACGGAAAGCTCTGGAAACACCATATATTTT.